The rows below give T cell receptor beta chains drawn from one sample of a study of early T cells in non-severe SARS-CoV-2 infection. TCRdb itself ran the 5' RACE reads through MiXCR, one entry per CDR3 protein. The sample carries fewer than 80,000 distinct CDR3 sequences, over 9% recorded once. The sample here was whole blood, taken at baseline. The receptors here all came from an adult who was a healthcare worker with PCR-confirmed SARS-CoV-2 infection or an uninfected control (not recorded which). Each CDR3 is given with its conserved first and last residue. Fields, in order: V gene, D gene, clone size, J gene, CDR3 protein, CDR3 DNA. A D gene is named only where the DNA matches it firmly. Size values are once, few and many counts, or a class for expanded clones, and some rows have none.

v_gene: TRBV5-4; d_gene: NA; abundance: many; j_gene: TRBJ1-4; CDR3aa: CASTTERPNEKLFF; CDR3nt: TGTGCCAGCACCACGGAGAGACCTAATGAAAAACTGTTTTTT
v_gene: TRBV7-2; d_gene: NA; abundance: NA; j_gene: TRBJ2-1; CDR3aa: CASSLDFLSSYNEQFF; CDR3nt: TGTGCCAGCAGCTTAGATTTTCTCAGCTCCTACAATGAGCAGTTCTTC
v_gene: TRBV3-1; d_gene: NA; abundance: few; j_gene: TRBJ1-6; CDR3aa: CASSQDGPGSPLHF; CDR3nt: TGTGCCAGCAGCCAAGACGGGCCAGGTTCACCCCTCCACTTT
v_gene: TRBV9; d_gene: NA; abundance: NA; j_gene: TRBJ1-1; CDR3aa: CASSGHVDTEAFF; CDR3nt: TGTGCCAGCAGCGGGCACGTGGACACTGAAGCTTTCTTT
v_gene: TRBV18; d_gene: NA; abundance: few; j_gene: TRBJ2-5; CDR3aa: CASSRSGRETQYF; CDR3nt: TGTGCCAGCTCACGCTCGGGCAGGGAGACCCAGTACTTC
v_gene: TRBV12-3/TRBV12-4; d_gene: NA; abundance: few; j_gene: TRBJ1-1; CDR3aa: CASSNGQRDTEAFF; CDR3nt: TGTGCCAGCAGCAATGGACAAAGGGACACTGAAGCTTTCTTT
v_gene: TRBV5-6; d_gene: NA; abundance: NA; j_gene: TRBJ1-5; CDR3aa: CASSLLSGGNQPQHF; CDR3nt: TGTGCCAGCAGCTTATTATCGGGGGGCAATCAGCCCCAGCATTTT
v_gene: TRBV9; d_gene: NA; abundance: few; j_gene: TRBJ2-1; CDR3aa: CASSPGAANEQFF; CDR3nt: TGTGCCAGCAGCCCCGGGGCGGCCAATGAGCAGTTCTTC
v_gene: TRBV7-2; d_gene: NA; abundance: NA; j_gene: TRBJ1-2; CDR3aa: CASSLYRFESGGYTF; CDR3nt: TGTGCCAGCAGCTTATACAGGTTCGAGTCAGGTGGCTACACCTTC
v_gene: TRBV7-9; d_gene: NA; abundance: many; j_gene: TRBJ1-4; CDR3aa: CASSFSPQGSEKLFF; CDR3nt: TGTGCCAGCAGCTTTAGTCCACAGGGAAGTGAAAAACTGTTTTTT
v_gene: TRBV9; d_gene: TRBD2; abundance: few; j_gene: TRBJ2-7; CDR3aa: CASSGGGTYEQYF; CDR3nt: TGTGCCAGCAGCGGGGGAGGGACCTACGAGCAGTACTTC
v_gene: TRBV11-2; d_gene: NA; abundance: few; j_gene: TRBJ1-2; CDR3aa: CASSLDPRSSYGYTF; CDR3nt: TGTGCCAGCAGCTTAGATCCGCGGAGCAGCTATGGCTACACCTTC
v_gene: TRBV19; d_gene: NA; abundance: NA; j_gene: TRBJ1-1; CDR3aa: CASSITGQGNTEAFF; CDR3nt: TGTGCCAGTAGTATTACGGGGCAGGGGAACACTGAAGCTTTCTTT
v_gene: TRBV28; d_gene: NA; abundance: many; j_gene: TRBJ1-2; CDR3aa: CASSLWTGYGYTF; CDR3nt: TGTGCCAGCAGTTTATGGACAGGCTATGGCTACACCTTC
v_gene: TRBV16; d_gene: NA; abundance: NA; j_gene: TRBJ2-7; CDR3aa: CASSQSRLYEQYF; CDR3nt: TGTGCCAGCAGCCAATCGCGACTTTACGAGCAGTACTTC
v_gene: TRBV6-2/TRBV6-3; d_gene: NA; abundance: NA; j_gene: TRBJ2-1; CDR3aa: CASSYAAISQGTYNEQFF; CDR3nt: TGTGCCAGCAGTTACGCCGCCATTAGCCAGGGGACTTACAATGAGCAGTTCTTC
v_gene: TRBV7-2; d_gene: TRBD1; abundance: few; j_gene: TRBJ2-7; CDR3aa: CASSPWDRGSYEQYF; CDR3nt: TGTGCCAGCAGCCCGTGGGACAGGGGCTCCTACGAGCAGTACTTC
v_gene: TRBV6-5; d_gene: TRBD1; abundance: few; j_gene: TRBJ1-1; CDR3aa: CASSYAGGQEAFF; CDR3nt: TGTGCCAGCAGTTACGCCGGGGGACAGGAAGCTTTCTTT
v_gene: TRBV9; d_gene: TRBD2; abundance: NA; j_gene: TRBJ2-3; CDR3aa: CASSEGGGSTDTQYF; CDR3nt: TGTGCCAGCAGCGAGGGCGGGGGATCCACAGATACGCAGTATTTT
v_gene: TRBV11-2; d_gene: NA; abundance: few; j_gene: TRBJ2-7; CDR3aa: CASSLGLARRTKEEQYF; CDR3nt: TGTGCCAGCAGCTTAGGGCTAGCCCGGCGGACTAAAGAAGAGCAGTACTTC
v_gene: TRBV9; d_gene: NA; abundance: NA; j_gene: TRBJ2-5; CDR3aa: CASSAEHGVKLETQYF; CDR3nt: TGTGCCAGCAGCGCCGAGCACGGCGTTAAATTAGAGACCCAGTACTTC
v_gene: TRBV29-1; d_gene: NA; abundance: few; j_gene: TRBJ2-3; CDR3aa: CSVEDTRRRDTQYF; CDR3nt: TGCAGCGTTGAGGACACCCGGCGGAGAGATACGCAGTATTTT
v_gene: TRBV7-8; d_gene: NA; abundance: many; j_gene: TRBJ1-6; CDR3aa: CASSSVHLGGLHF; CDR3nt: TGTGCCAGCAGCAGCGTCCATCTGGGAGGTCTCCACTTT